Listed below are T cell receptor beta chains from one sample, sequenced in a study of T cell changes during pregnancy in multiple sclerosis. The repertoire was sequenced with immunoSEQ multiplex PCR; TCRdb's copy has only in-frame clones and lacks some. The sample lists about 85,000 clones, approximately 91% occurring once. The input for sequencing was peripheral blood, taken in the first trimester of pregnancy. Every receptor here comes from a female donor with multiple sclerosis, enrolled in a pregnancy study. Both conserved end residues are part of each CDR3. A D gene is named only where the DNA matches it firmly. The size entry is marked missing in some rows and otherwise reads once, few, many or a size class.

d_call: TRBD1; j_call: TRBJ1-2; clone_size: .; v_call: TRBV5-1; cdr3_aa: CASSYDRGYYGYTF; cdr3_nt: TGCGCCAGCAGCTATGACAGGGGATACTATGGCTACACCTTC
d_call: .; j_call: TRBJ2-1; clone_size: .; v_call: TRBV4-1; cdr3_aa: CASSQVINEQFF; cdr3_nt: TGCGCCAGCAGCCAAGTTATCAATGAGCAGTTCTTC
d_call: TRBD2; j_call: TRBJ2-7; clone_size: few; v_call: TRBV10-2; cdr3_aa: CASRNGLAGDHEQYF; cdr3_nt: TGCGCCAGCAGGAACGGACTAGCGGGAGATCACGAGCAGTACTTC
d_call: TRBD2; j_call: TRBJ2-7; clone_size: .; v_call: TRBV5-1; cdr3_aa: CASSLTSGGAREQYF; cdr3_nt: TGCGCCAGCAGCTTGACGAGCGGGGGGGCTCGCGAGCAGTACTTC
d_call: TRBD2; j_call: TRBJ2-7; clone_size: once; v_call: TRBV27; cdr3_aa: CASSTLAGAAYEQYF; cdr3_nt: TGTGCCAGCAGTACACTAGCGGGGGCCGCCTACGAGCAGTACTTC
d_call: .; j_call: TRBJ1-5; clone_size: .; v_call: TRBV4-1; cdr3_aa: CASSPTITGIQPQHF; cdr3_nt: TGCGCCAGCAGCCCAACAATCACAGGGATACAGCCCCAGCATTTT
d_call: TRBD1; j_call: TRBJ1-4; clone_size: .; v_call: TRBV11-2; cdr3_aa: CASSQRTGNEKLFF; cdr3_nt: TGTGCCAGCAGCCAACGGACAGGAAATGAAAAACTGTTTTTT
d_call: .; j_call: TRBJ2-1; clone_size: .; v_call: TRBV2; cdr3_aa: CASSLDSSSYNEQFF; cdr3_nt: TGTGCCAGCAGTTTAGACAGCAGCTCCTACAATGAGCAGTTCTTC
d_call: .; j_call: TRBJ1-6; clone_size: .; v_call: TRBV7-8; cdr3_aa: CASSLAGLYNSPLHF; cdr3_nt: TGTGCCAGCAGCTTAGCGGGCCTCTATAATTCACCCCTCCACTTT
d_call: .; j_call: TRBJ1-1; clone_size: .; v_call: TRBV11-2; cdr3_aa: CASKTIVGGPTEAFF; cdr3_nt: TGTGCCAGCAAAACAATAGTCGGGGGGCCCACTGAAGCTTTCTTT
d_call: TRBD2; j_call: TRBJ2-7; clone_size: .; v_call: TRBV28; cdr3_aa: CASSLSGTLSYEQYF; cdr3_nt: TGTGCCAGCAGTTTGAGCGGGACCCTCTCTTACGAGCAGTACTTC
d_call: .; j_call: TRBJ1-3; clone_size: .; v_call: TRBV6-5; cdr3_aa: CASSYAGGSGNTIYF; cdr3_nt: TGTGCCAGCAGTTACGCGGGAGGATCAGGAAACACCATATATTTT
d_call: TRBD1; j_call: TRBJ2-1; clone_size: .; v_call: TRBV4-3; cdr3_aa: CASSERQGALNEQFF; cdr3_nt: TGCGCCAGCAGCGAAAGACAGGGGGCCCTCAATGAGCAGTTCTTC
d_call: TRBD1; j_call: TRBJ1-2; clone_size: .; v_call: TRBV6-1; cdr3_aa: CASEKGQGAIYGYTF; cdr3_nt: TGTGCCAGCGAGAAAGGACAGGGGGCGATCTATGGCTACACCTTC
d_call: TRBD1; j_call: TRBJ1-6; clone_size: few; v_call: TRBV25-1; cdr3_aa: CASSELGTGEYGSPLHF; cdr3_nt: TGTGCCAGCAGTGAATTAGGGACAGGGGAATATGGTTCACCCCTCCACTTT
d_call: .; j_call: TRBJ1-3; clone_size: .; v_call: TRBV19; cdr3_aa: CASSRGGAQGPGNTIYF; cdr3_nt: TGTGCCAGTAGCCGCGGGGGTGCTCAGGGACCTGGAAACACCATATATTTT
d_call: TRBD2; j_call: TRBJ2-7; clone_size: .; v_call: TRBV7-8; cdr3_aa: CASSLERGYSYEQYF; cdr3_nt: TGTGCCAGCAGCTTAGAGCGGGGATACTCCTACGAGCAGTACTTC
d_call: .; j_call: TRBJ1-2; clone_size: .; v_call: TRBV7-8; cdr3_aa: CASSLGSGGDYGYTF; cdr3_nt: TGTGCCAGCAGCTTAGGGTCGGGGGGCGACTATGGCTACACCTTC
d_call: TRBD1; j_call: TRBJ2-5; clone_size: .; v_call: TRBV5-1; cdr3_aa: CASGQGARETQYF; cdr3_nt: TGCGCCAGCGGACAGGGGGCGCGGGAGACCCAGTACTTC
d_call: TRBD1; j_call: TRBJ1-6; clone_size: .; v_call: TRBV30; cdr3_aa: CAWKLGQNSPLHF; cdr3_nt: TGTGCCTGGAAATTGGGACAGAATTCACCCCTCCACTTT
d_call: .; j_call: TRBJ1-1; clone_size: few; v_call: TRBV5-1; cdr3_aa: CASKEGRMAEAFF; cdr3_nt: TGCGCCAGCAAGGAGGGGAGGATGGCTGAAGCTTTCTTT
d_call: TRBD2; j_call: TRBJ2-1; clone_size: .; v_call: TRBV5-5; cdr3_aa: CASSFGGSGNEQFF; cdr3_nt: TGTGCCAGCAGCTTCGGCGGGAGTGGGAATGAGCAGTTCTTC
d_call: .; j_call: TRBJ1-5; clone_size: .; v_call: TRBV10-1; cdr3_aa: CASSDGRGRQPQHF; cdr3_nt: TGCGCCAGCAGTGATGGTAGGGGCAGACAGCCCCAGCATTTT
d_call: .; j_call: TRBJ1-4; clone_size: .; v_call: TRBV5-1; cdr3_aa: CASDLDEKLFF; cdr3_nt: TGCGCCAGCGACTTAGATGAAAAACTGTTTTTT
d_call: .; j_call: TRBJ2-7; clone_size: .; v_call: TRBV27; cdr3_aa: CASSLVSSYEQYF; cdr3_nt: TGTGCCAGCAGCCTAGTGAGCTCCTACGAGCAGTACTTC
d_call: TRBD1; j_call: TRBJ1-5; clone_size: .; v_call: TRBV27; cdr3_aa: CASRGRDRENQPQHF; cdr3_nt: TGTGCCAGCAGAGGCCGGGACAGGGAGAATCAGCCCCAGCATTTT
d_call: .; j_call: TRBJ1-2; clone_size: .; v_call: TRBV28; cdr3_aa: CASSLSGGRRGYTF; cdr3_nt: TGTGCCAGCAGTTTATCGGGGGGGCGTCGTGGCTACACCTTC
d_call: TRBD2; j_call: TRBJ2-3; clone_size: .; v_call: TRBV27; cdr3_aa: CASSLTASGETDTQYF; cdr3_nt: TGTGCCAGCAGTTTAACGGCTAGCGGGGAGACAGATACGCAGTATTTT
d_call: .; j_call: TRBJ2-7; clone_size: .; v_call: TRBV15; cdr3_aa: CATSGERSSYEQYF; cdr3_nt: TGTGCCACCAGCGGAGAGCGCTCCTCCTACGAGCAGTACTTC
d_call: TRBD2; j_call: TRBJ2-7; clone_size: .; v_call: TRBV11-3; cdr3_aa: CASERGGGIYEQYF; cdr3_nt: TGTGCCAGCGAGCGGGGTGGGGGGATCTACGAGCAGTACTTC
d_call: .; j_call: TRBJ1-4; clone_size: .; v_call: TRBV29-1; cdr3_aa: CSVGNQGEKLFF; cdr3_nt: TGCAGCGTTGGGAATCAGGGAGAAAAACTGTTTTTT
d_call: TRBD2; j_call: TRBJ2-7; clone_size: .; v_call: TRBV4-3; cdr3_aa: CASSQVGSGAYEQYF; cdr3_nt: TGCGCCAGCAGCCAAGTAGGTAGCGGGGCGTACGAGCAGTACTTC